The 22 T cell receptor beta chains reported below all come from one sample, sequenced in a study of cytomegalovirus exposure and HLA in healthy donors (dated by TCRdb to between 2016 and 2019). Library preparation used the immunoSEQ multiplex PCR assay. For the multiplex PCR, a mixture combining 60 forward primers for TCR Vbeta segments and 13 reverse primers for TCR Jbeta segments was used. The immuneACCESS repertoire file appears here via TCRdb, limited to in-frame rearrangements. These files lack a portion of the clones; in checked studies, under half of the deficit traces to unresolved V genes, and the cause of the others is not known. This sample has about 140,000 clones in its table, and roughly 73% of those were observed once. 2.5% to 4% of the sample rests with the top ten. The sample taken for sequencing was PBMCs. These receptors all come from a man aged 35-49 years in good health and CMV-seronegative.

This clone was seen only a few times. V is TRBV4-3 and J is TRBJ2-7, with D possibly TRBD2 on 5 matching bases. The CDR3 runs to 14 residues. V was shortened by 1 base and J by 5 bases, with 12 bases between the two germline ends. Germline V gives CDR1 LGHNA, CDR2 YSLEER. The CDR3 DNA is TGCGCCAGCAGCCAAGGGGCCGGGGTGAACGAGCAGTACTTC. The encoded protein is CASSQGAGVNEQYF.

The rearrangement uses TRBV5-4 and TRBJ2-1, with 12 bases fitting TRBD2. The CDR3 sequence is 15 residues long. With V trimmed by 3 bases and J by 8 bases, 6 bases remained unmatched. The V gene's germline CDR1 is SGHNT and CDR2 YYREEE (reference sequence). CDR3 in amino acids: CASSSQTSGGYEQFF. The CDR3 DNA sequence: TGTGCCAGCAGCTCCCAGACTAGCGGGGGCTATGAGCAGTTCTTC.

CDR3 in DNA: TGTGCCAGCAGCTCCGGGACTGCAGAGCAAGAGACCCAGTACTTC. Translated: CASSSGTAEQETQYF. The rearrangement links TRBV9 to TRBJ2-5, with D maybe TRBD2 (6 bases). With 4 bases removed from V and 2 bases from J, the gap between germline ends came to 15 bases. Germline V CDR1 and CDR2: SGDLS, YYNGEE. There are 15 residues in the CDR3.

This clone was detected only a few times. The chain carries TRBV4-3 and TRBJ2-6, with 8 bases identical to TRBD1. The CDR3 consists of 17 residues. Trimming took 7 bases from V and 0 from J; bases not matched to a gene: 8. Germline-derived CDR1 and CDR2 are LGHNA and YSLEER. The chain's CDR3 is CASTRDRSNSGANVLTF. DNA of the CDR3: TGCGCCAGCACCAGGGACAGGAGCAACTCTGGGGCCAACGTCCTGACTTTC.

The chain is built from TRBV29-1 and TRBJ1-2; 7 bases are a match to TRBD1. V dropped 1 base and J dropped 5; count of bases not matched to a gene: 7. CDR3 length: 14 amino acids. From germline, CDR1 is SQVTM and CDR2 ANQGSEA. The CDR3 protein is CSVEGTGPRYGYTF. As DNA, the CDR3 is TGCAGCGTTGAAGGGACAGGCCCTAGATATGGCTACACCTTC.

This chain links TRBV29-1 with TRBJ2-5; a possible D gene is TRBD1 (5 bases). Germline-derived CDR1 and CDR2 are SQVTM and ANQGSEA. The V gene lost 5 bases and the J gene lost 4 bases, with 26 bases spanning the gap. CDR3 length: 17 residues. The CDR3 DNA sequence: TGCAGCGTTATGAAAGGGTGGGTAAACCAGGGAAGAGAGACCCAGTACTTC. This codes for CSVMKGWVNQGRETQYF.

The chain has TRBV7-9 and TRBJ1-3, with D maybe TRBD1 (5 bases). V lost 1 base and J 2 bases, leaving 6 bases between the germline ends. CDR3 length: 14 amino acids. Germline lookup yields CDR1 SEHNR and CDR2 FQNEAQ (reference sequence). Here the CDR3 reads CASSLGGTGNTIYF. In DNA form, the CDR3 reads TGTGCCAGCAGCTTAGGGGGCACTGGAAACACCATATATTTT.

There are a few counts of this clone. The rearrangement uses TRBV5-1 and TRBJ1-6; the match to TRBD1 covers 11 bases. Germline CDR1 reads SGHRS; CDR2 reads YFSETQ. This CDR3 is built from 17 residues. Trimming cost V 0 bases and J 9 bases; bases outside gene matches: 8. CDR3 DNA: TGCGCCAGCAGCTTGGCCGGGACAGGGGGGGGTGGTTCACCCCTCCACTTT. Its translation: CASSLAGTGGGGSPLHF.

The chain couples TRBV4-3 to TRBJ2-2; 10 bases line up with TRBD2. V lost 0 bases, J lost 4 bases, and 5 bases stayed unmatched. The CDR3 is 17 amino acids. Germline V gives CDR1 LGHNA, CDR2 YSLEER. The CDR3 is CASSQEIAGGSTGELFF. The CDR3 nucleotides are TGCGCCAGCAGCCAAGAAATAGCGGGGGGTTCCACCGGGGAGCTGTTTTTT.

The J gene is TRBJ1-5, the V gene TRBV6-6; no clear D. The CDR3 has 15 amino acids. The ends were cut back, 5 bases at V and 3 bases at J, with 14 bases in the middle. The V gene's germline CDR1 is MNHNY and CDR2 SVGAGI (reference sequence). The DNA of the CDR3 is TGTGCCAGCAGTGATATAGGACGGGACAATCAGCCCCAGCATTTT. It encodes CASSDIGRDNQPQHF.

This sequence joins TRBV9 and TRBJ2-1; 7 bases agree with TRBD1. V shed 3 bases, J shed 4 bases, and the junction held 10 bases outside the gene matches. This CDR3 spans 16 amino acids. CDR1 is SGDLS and CDR2 is YYNGEE in the germline V gene. Here the CDR3 DNA reads TGTGCCAGCAGCGGATACAGGGGAAAGGGATACAATGAGCAGTTCTTC. Its translation: CASSGYRGKGYNEQFF.

V and J are TRBV7-8 and TRBJ2-7, with 8 bases lining up with TRBD2. The trim removed 1 base at V and 2 bases at J, leaving 4 bases unmatched. The CDR3 runs to 15 residues. Germline V CDR1 and CDR2: SGHVS, FQNEAQ. DNA of the CDR3: TGTGCCAGCAGCTTAGGTGGCGGGGGGCCCTACGAGCAGTACTTC. This translates into CASSLGGGGPYEQYF.

The chain uses TRBV20-1 and TRBJ1-2; 8 bases align to TRBD1. CDR1 is DFQATT, CDR2 SNEGSKA, per germline (reference sequence). The CDR3 has 11 amino acids. V trimming: 5 bases; J trimming: 8 bases; junction bases outside the gene matches: 4. The CDR3 DNA sequence: TGCAGTGCTTGGGACAGGCAGGGCTACACCTTC. Translated: CSAWDRQGYTF.

This chain links TRBV6-6 with TRBJ2-2, with TRBD2 identical over 7 bases. Germline V gene sequence: CDR1 MNHNY, CDR2 SVGAGI (reference sequence). The CDR3 spans 14 residues. V was pared by 8 bases and J by 3 bases, with 6 bases of the junction left unmatched. Here the CDR3 DNA reads TGTGCCAGCGGGGAAGCGGGGTACACCGGGGAGCTGTTTTTT. Protein product: CASGEAGYTGELFF.

This rearrangement joins TRBV6-5 to TRBJ1-2; 7 nucleotides match TRBD1. The V gene's germline CDR1 is MNHEY and CDR2 SVGAGI. J was trimmed by 7 bases and V by 5 bases; bases with no gene match: 10. The CDR3 has 14 amino acids. The CDR3 sequence: CASSRGNEGAGYTF. In nucleotides, the CDR3 is TGTGCCAGCAGTCGGGGGAACGAGGGGGCTGGCTACACCTTC.

V gene TRBV4-1 combines with J gene TRBJ1-2; a weak D match, TRBD1 (6 bases). Germline V gives CDR1 MGHRA, CDR2 YSYEKL. CDR3 length: 18 amino acids. Trimming took 0 bases from V and 4 from J, leaving 21 bases between them. CDR3 DNA sequence: TGCGCCAGCAGCCAAGATGGAATTACAGGGAAGGGTCTCTATGGCTACACCTTC. It specifies CASSQDGITGKGLYGYTF.

Here the CDR3 reads CASSESFSGGADTQYF. The CDR3 bases are TGTGCCAGCAGTGAAAGCTTTAGCGGGGGGGCAGATACGCAGTATTTT. This sequence joins TRBV6-1 and TRBJ2-3; the match to TRBD2 covers 11 bases. The length of the CDR3 is 16 residues. Per the germline V gene, CDR1 is MNHNS and CDR2 is SASEGT. V dropped 2 bases and J dropped 4; count of bases not matched to a gene: 5.

In DNA form, the CDR3 reads TGTGCCAGCAGACCCACAGGGGTGTTTAGTGTAGCCCAGCATTTT. As protein: CASRPTGVFSVAQHF. The chain uses TRBV28 and TRBJ1-5; 7 bases are shared with TRBD1. Per germline, CDR1 MDHEN and CDR2 SYDVKM. J gave up 11 bases and V 6 bases, and 16 bases lay outside the gene matches. The CDR3 loop spans 15 amino acids.

The chain couples TRBV7-9 to TRBJ1-5; D is perhaps TRBD1 (5 bases). Germline V lookup: CDR1 SEHNR, CDR2 FQNEAQ (reference sequence). V was pared by 3 bases and J by 4 bases, with 13 bases between. The CDR3 sequence is 15 residues long. The CDR3 loop is CASSFGGISNQPQHF. DNA for the CDR3: TGTGCCAGCAGCTTCGGGGGGATCTCGAATCAGCCCCAGCATTTT. The full variable domain, completed using reference TRBV7-9 and TRBJ1-5, is DTGVSQNPRHKITKRGQNVTFRCDPISEHNRLYWYRQTLGQGPEFLTYFQNEAQLEKSRLLSDRFSAERPKGSFSTLEIQRTEQGDSAMYLCASSFGGISNQPQHFGDGTRLSIL.

The V call is TRBV5-1, the J call TRBJ2-5; 14 positions agree with TRBD2. Trimming cost V 0 bases and J 5 bases; bases outside gene matches: 12. CDR3 length: 19 residues. Germline CDR1 and CDR2: SGHRS and YFSETQ. CDR3 coding DNA: TGCGCCAGCAGCTTGGGCGGGACTAGCGGGGGTACGAGGCAGGAGACCCAGTACTTC. As protein: CASSLGGTSGGTRQETQYF. The variable domain in full, with the rest retrieved from reference TRBV5-1 and TRBJ2-5, is KAGVTQTPRYLIKTRGQQVTLSCSPISGHRSVSWYQQTPGQGLQFLFEYFSETQRNKGNFPGRFSGRQFSNSRSEMNVSTLELGDSALYLCASSLGGTSGGTRQETQYFGPGTRLLVL.

The chain couples TRBV5-5 to TRBJ2-2; a weak D match, TRBD1 (6 bases). The length of the CDR3 is 14 residues. Germline CDR1 SGHKS, CDR2 YYEKEE (reference sequence). V gave up 1 base and J gave up 10 bases, with 14 bases separating them. The CDR3: CASSLLGQEEELFF. CDR3 coding DNA: TGTGCCAGCAGCTTGCTGGGACAAGAGGAGGAGCTGTTTTTT.

J is TRBJ2-1 and V is TRBV7-9; D gene unclear. V lost 1 base, J lost 14 bases, and 12 bases lay in between. This CDR3 has 12 residues. The V gene's germline CDR1 is SEHNR and CDR2 FQNEAQ (reference sequence). In nucleotides, the CDR3 is TGTGCCAGCAGCTTAGTCAACAGTAAGGAGTTCTTC. Translating it yields CASSLVNSKEFF.